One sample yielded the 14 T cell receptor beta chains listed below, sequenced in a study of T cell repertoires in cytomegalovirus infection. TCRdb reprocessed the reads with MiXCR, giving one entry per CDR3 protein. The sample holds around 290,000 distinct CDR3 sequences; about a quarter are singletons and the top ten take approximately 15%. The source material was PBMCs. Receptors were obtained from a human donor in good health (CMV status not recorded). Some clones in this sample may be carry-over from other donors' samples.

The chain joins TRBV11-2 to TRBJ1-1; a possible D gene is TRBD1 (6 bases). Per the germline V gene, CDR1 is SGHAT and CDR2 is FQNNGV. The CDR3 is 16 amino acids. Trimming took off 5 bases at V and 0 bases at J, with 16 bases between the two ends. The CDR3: CASSTPGTRMNTEAFF. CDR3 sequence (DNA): TGTGCCAGCAGCACACCCGGGACACGGATGAACACTGAAGCTTTCTTT.

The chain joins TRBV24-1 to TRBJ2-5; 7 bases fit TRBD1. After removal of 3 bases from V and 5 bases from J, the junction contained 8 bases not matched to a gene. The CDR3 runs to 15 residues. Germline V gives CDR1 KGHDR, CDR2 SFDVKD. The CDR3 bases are TGTGCCACCAGTGATCAAGGGGGCGCGAGGGAGACCCAGTACTTC. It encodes CATSDQGGARETQYF.

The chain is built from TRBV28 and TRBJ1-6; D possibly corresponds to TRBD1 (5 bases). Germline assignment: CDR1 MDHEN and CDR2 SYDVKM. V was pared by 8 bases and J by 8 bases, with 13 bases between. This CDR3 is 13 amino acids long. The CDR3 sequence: CASWGTDYSPLHF. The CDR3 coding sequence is TGTGCCAGCTGGGGGACGGATTATTCACCCCTCCACTTT. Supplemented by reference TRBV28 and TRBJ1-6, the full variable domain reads DVKVTQSSRYLVKRTGEKVFLECVQDMDHENMFWYRQDPGLGLRLIYFSYDVKMKEKGDIPEGYSVSREKKERFSLILESASTNQTSMYLCASWGTDYSPLHFGNGTRLTVT.

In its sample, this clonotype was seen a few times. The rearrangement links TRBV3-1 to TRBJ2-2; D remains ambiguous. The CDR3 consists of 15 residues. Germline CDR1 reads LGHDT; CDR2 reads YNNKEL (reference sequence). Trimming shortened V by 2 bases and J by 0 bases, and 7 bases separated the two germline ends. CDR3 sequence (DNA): TGTGCCAGCAGCCAATGGGTAACGAACACCGGGGAGCTGTTTTTT. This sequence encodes CASSQWVTNTGELFF.

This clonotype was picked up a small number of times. The CDR3 protein is CSARDRLGNSPLHF. Written as DNA, the CDR3 is TGCAGTGCTAGAGATCGGCTGGGTAATTCACCCCTCCACTTT. The rearrangement uses TRBV20-1 and TRBJ1-6; the D is unclear. This CDR3 region has 14 residues. Trimming pared 0 bases from V and 6 bases from J, leaving 9 bases between. Germline values: CDR1 DFQATT, CDR2 SNEGSKA (reference sequence).

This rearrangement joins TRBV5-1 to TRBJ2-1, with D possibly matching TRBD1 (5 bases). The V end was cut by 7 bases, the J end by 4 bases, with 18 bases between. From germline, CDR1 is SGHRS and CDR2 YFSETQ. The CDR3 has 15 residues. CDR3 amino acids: CASGVGAEQYNEQFF. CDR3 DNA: TGCGCCAGCGGAGTAGGGGCAGAGCAATACAATGAGCAGTTCTTC.

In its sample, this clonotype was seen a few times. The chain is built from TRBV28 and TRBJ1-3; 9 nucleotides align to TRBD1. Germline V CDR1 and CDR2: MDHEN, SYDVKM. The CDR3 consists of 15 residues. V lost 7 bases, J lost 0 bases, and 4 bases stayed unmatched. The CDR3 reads CASITGGASGNTIYF. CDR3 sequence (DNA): TGTGCCAGCATCACAGGGGGCGCCTCTGGAAACACCATATATTTT.

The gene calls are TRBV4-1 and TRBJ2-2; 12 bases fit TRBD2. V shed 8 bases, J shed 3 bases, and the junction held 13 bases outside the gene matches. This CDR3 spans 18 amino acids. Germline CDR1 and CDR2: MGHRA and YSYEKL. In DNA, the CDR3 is TGCGCCAGCCGCCCCAGGCTAGCGGGAGGGCCCGACACCGGGGAGCTGTTTTTT. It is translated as CASRPRLAGGPDTGELFF.

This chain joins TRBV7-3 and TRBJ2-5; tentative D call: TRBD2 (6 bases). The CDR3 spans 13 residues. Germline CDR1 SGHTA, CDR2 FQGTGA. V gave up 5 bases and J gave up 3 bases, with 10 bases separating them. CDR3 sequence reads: CASSREPKETQYF. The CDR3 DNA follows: TGTGCCAGCAGCCGGGAGCCGAAAGAGACCCAGTACTTC. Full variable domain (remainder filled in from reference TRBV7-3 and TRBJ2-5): GAGVSQTPSNKVTEKGKYVELRCDPISGHTALYWYRQSLGQGPEFLIYFQGTGAADDSGLPNDRFFAVRPEGSVSTLKIQRTERGDSAVYLCASSREPKETQYFGPGTRLLVL.

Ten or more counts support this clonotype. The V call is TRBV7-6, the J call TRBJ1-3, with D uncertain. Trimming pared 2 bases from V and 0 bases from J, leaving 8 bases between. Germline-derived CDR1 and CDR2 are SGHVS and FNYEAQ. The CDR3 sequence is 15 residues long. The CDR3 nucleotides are TGTGCCAGCAGCTTAACGGGGTTCTCTGGAAACACCATATATTTT. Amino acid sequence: CASSLTGFSGNTIYF.

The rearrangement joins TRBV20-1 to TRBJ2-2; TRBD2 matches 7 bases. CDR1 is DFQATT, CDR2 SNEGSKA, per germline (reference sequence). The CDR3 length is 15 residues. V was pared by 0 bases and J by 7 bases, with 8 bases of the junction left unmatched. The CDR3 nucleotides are TGCAGTGCTAGAGAGCTGGGAGGGGCGAACGGGGAGCTGTTTTTT. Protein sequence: CSARELGGANGELFF.

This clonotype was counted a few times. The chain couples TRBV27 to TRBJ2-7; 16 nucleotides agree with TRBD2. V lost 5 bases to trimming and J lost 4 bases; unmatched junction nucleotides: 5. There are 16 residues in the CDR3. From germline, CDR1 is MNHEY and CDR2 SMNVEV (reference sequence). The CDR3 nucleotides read TGTGCCAGCAGTCCCGGGACTAGCGGGAGGGGTTACGAGCAGTACTTC. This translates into CASSPGTSGRGYEQYF.

The chain's CDR3 is CASSLDPRSSYEQYF. The CDR3 nucleotides are TGTGCCAGCAGCTTAGACCCTCGGAGCTCCTACGAGCAGTACTTC. The J gene is TRBJ2-7, the V gene TRBV7-2, with D hard to call. Trimming took 1 base from V and 0 from J, leaving 10 bases between them. This CDR3 spans 15 amino acids. CDR1 SGHTA and CDR2 FQGNSA come from the germline V gene.

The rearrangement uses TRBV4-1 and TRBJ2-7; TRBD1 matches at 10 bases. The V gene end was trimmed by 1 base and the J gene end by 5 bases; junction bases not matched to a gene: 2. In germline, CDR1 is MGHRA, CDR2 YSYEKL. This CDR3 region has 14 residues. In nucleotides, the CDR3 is TGCGCCAGCAGCCAAGGGGACAGGGGTAACGAGCAGTACTTC. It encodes CASSQGDRGNEQYF.